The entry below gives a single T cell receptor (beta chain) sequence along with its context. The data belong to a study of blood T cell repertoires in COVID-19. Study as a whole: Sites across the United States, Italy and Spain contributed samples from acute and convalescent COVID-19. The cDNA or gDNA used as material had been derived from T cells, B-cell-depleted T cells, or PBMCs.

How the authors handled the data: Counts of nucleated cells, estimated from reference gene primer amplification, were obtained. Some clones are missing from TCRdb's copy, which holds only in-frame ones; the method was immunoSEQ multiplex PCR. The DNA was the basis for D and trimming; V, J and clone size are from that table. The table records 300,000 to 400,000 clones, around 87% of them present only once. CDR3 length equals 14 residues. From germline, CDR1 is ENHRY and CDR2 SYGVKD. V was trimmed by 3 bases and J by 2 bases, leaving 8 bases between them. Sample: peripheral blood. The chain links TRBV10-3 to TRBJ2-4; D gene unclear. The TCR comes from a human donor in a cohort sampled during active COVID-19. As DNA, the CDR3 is TGTGCCATCAGTGACTATAAGACCAAAAACATTCAGTACTTC. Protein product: CAISDYKTKNIQYF.